The 3 T cell receptor beta chains below all came from one sample that was sequenced in a study of blood T cell repertoires in COVID-19. Assay: immunoSEQ multiplex PCR; the TCRdb copy retains only in-frame clones and omits some. In the table there are approximately 70,000 clones, nearly 90% of which are singletons. The sequenced sample consisted of peripheral blood. All receptors come from a woman aged 45-65 years with COVID-19, enrolled during active disease.

This chain connects TRBV4-3 to TRBJ1-4; D perhaps matches TRBD1 (6 bases). Trimming removed 4 bases at V and 7 bases at J, with 10 bases between. This CDR3 spans 13 amino acids. Germline V gene sequence: CDR1 LGHNA, CDR2 YSLEER. The CDR3 is CASSRTVGEKLFF. CDR3 DNA sequence: TGCGCCAGCAGCCGGACAGTTGGTGAAAAACTGTTTTTT.

This chain joins TRBV12-3 or TRBV12-4 and TRBJ1-1; D is possibly TRBD1 (6 bases). Trimming removed 6 bases from V and 1 base from J, with 9 bases in between. This CDR3 has 13 residues. The chain's CDR3 is CASSMDRNTEAFF. DNA for the CDR3: TGTGCCAGCAGCATGGACAGGAACACTGAAGCTTTCTTT.

This sequence joins TRBV30 and TRBJ2-1, with D possibly matching TRBD2 (6 bases). In germline, CDR1 is GTSNPN, CDR2 SVGIG (reference sequence). V shed 2 bases and J shed 5 bases, with 16 bases lying between them. The CDR3 spans 15 residues. DNA of the CDR3: TGTGCCTGGAGTCGGGGGAAAGGTGGGGACAATGAGCAGTTCTTC. Translation gives CAWSRGKGGDNEQFF.